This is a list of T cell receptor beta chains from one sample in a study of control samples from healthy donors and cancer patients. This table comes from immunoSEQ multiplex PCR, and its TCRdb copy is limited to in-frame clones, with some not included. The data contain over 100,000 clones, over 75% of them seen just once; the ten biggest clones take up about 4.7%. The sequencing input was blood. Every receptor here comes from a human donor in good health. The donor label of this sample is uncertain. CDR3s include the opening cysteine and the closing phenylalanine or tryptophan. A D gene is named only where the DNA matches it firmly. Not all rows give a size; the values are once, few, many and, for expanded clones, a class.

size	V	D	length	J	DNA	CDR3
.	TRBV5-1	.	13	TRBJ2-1	TGCGCCAGCAGTGGTCGGTCCGGAATAGAGCAGTTCTTC	CASSGRSGIEQFF
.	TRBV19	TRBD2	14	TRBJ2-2	TGTGCCAGTAGCCTTCGGGGGGAGGCCGGGGAGCTGTTTTTT	CASSLRGEAGELFF
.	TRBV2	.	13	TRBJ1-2	TGTGCCAGCAGTGTTTCGGATAGGGAATTTACCACCTTC	CASSVSDREFTTF
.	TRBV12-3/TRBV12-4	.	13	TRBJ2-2	TGTGCCAGCAGCCACCGATGGCTCGGGGAGCTGTTTTTT	CASSHRWLGELFF
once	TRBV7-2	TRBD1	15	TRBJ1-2	TGTGCCAGCAGCTGGACAGGGACGGGGGATTATGGCTACACCTTC	CASSWTGTGDYGYTF
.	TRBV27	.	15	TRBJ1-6	TGTGCCAGCAGTTTAGGAGGGGAGACGGATTCACCCCTCCACTTT	CASSLGGETDSPLHF
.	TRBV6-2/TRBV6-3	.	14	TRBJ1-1	TGTGCCAGCAGTTACACCTTTACGAACACTGAAGCTTTCTTT	CASSYTFTNTEAFF
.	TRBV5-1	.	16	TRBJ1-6	TGCGCCAGCAGCTTGAACGCGGCAGGGTCCAATTCACCCCTCCACTTT	CASSLNAAGSNSPLHF
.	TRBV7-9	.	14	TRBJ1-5	TGTGCCAGCAGCTTCGGAGGGGCAGGACAGCCCCAGCATTTT	CASSFGGAGQPQHF
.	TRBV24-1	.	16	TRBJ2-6	TGTGCCACCAGTGACGGACCCGGCTCTGGGGCCAACGTCCTGACTTTC	CATSDGPGSGANVLTF
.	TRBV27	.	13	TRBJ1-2	TGTGCCAGCAAGGGGAGAGGACACTATGGCTACACCTTC	CASKGRGHYGYTF
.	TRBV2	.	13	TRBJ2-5	TGTGCCAGCAGTTCAGGGGGGGGAGAGACCCAGTACTTC	CASSSGGGETQYF
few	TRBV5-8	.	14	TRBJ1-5	TGTGCCAGCAGCTTGCGGGGGCTAGGTCAGCCCCAGCATTTT	CASSLRGLGQPQHF
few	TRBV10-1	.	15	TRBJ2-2	TGCGCCAGCAGTGATTCTACCCCGAACACCGGGGAGCTGTTTTTT	CASSDSTPNTGELFF
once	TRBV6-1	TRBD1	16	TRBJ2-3	TGTGCCAGCAGTGAAACCGGGACAGGGTTTGGAGATACGCAGTATTTT	CASSETGTGFGDTQYF
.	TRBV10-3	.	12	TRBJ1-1	TGTGCCATCAGAGGGGGTACCACTGAAGCTTTCTTT	CAIRGGTTEAFF
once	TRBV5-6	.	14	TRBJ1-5	TGTGCCAGCAGCTTGGAGGGCGGCGGACAGCCCCAGCATTTT	CASSLEGGGQPQHF
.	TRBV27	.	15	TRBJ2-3	TGTGCCAGCAGTTTAGCGGCAGGGGACACAGATACGCAGTATTTT	CASSLAAGDTDTQYF
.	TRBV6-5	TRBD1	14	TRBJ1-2	TGTGCCAGCAGCTACAGGGGAGCCAACTATGGCTACACCTTC	CASSYRGANYGYTF
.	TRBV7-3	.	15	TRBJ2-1	TGTGCCAGCAGCTTACGTGGGGGGGCCGTGGATGAGCAGTTCTTC	CASSLRGGAVDEQFF
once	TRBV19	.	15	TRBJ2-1	TGTGCCAGTAGTATTGTGGGGAACTCCTACAATGAGCAGTTCTTC	CASSIVGNSYNEQFF
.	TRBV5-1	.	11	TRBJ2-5	TGCGCCAGCAGCTTCGGGGAGACCCAGTACTTC	CASSFGETQYF
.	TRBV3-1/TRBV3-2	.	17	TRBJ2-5	TGTGCCAGCAGCCAAGAAAAAACGAGGGGGGGCACGGGGACCCAGTACTTC	CASSQEKTRGGTGTQYF
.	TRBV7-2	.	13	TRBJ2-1	TGTGCCAGCAGCTTAGGCAGTTTTAATGAGCAGTTCTTC	CASSLGSFNEQFF
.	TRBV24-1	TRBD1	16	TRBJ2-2	TGTGCCACCAGTGGGGGGACAGGTATGGTAGCCGGGGAGCTGTTTTTT	CATSGGTGMVAGELFF
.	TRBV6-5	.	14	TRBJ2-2	TGTGCCAGCAGTCCATGGATGAACACCGGGGAGCTGTTTTTT	CASSPWMNTGELFF
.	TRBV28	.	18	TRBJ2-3	TGTGCCAGCAGCCCCAGACCCCTCGGAGTCTCTAGCACAGATACGCAGTATTTT	CASSPRPLGVSSTDTQYF
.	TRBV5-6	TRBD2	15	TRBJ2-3	TGTGCCAGCAGCTTGGTTGCGGGGGGTTACGATACGCAGTATTTT	CASSLVAGGYDTQYF
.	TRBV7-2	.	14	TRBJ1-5	TGTGCCAGCAACACGGGGCAGCAGTATCAGCCCCAGCATTTT	CASNTGQQYQPQHF
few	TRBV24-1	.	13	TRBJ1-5	TGTGCCACCAGTGGGACATGGGATCAGCCCCAGCATTTT	CATSGTWDQPQHF
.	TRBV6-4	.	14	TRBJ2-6	TGTGCCAGCAGTGACAAATCTGGGGCCAACGTCCTGACTTTC	CASSDKSGANVLTF
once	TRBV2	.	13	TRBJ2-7	TGTGCCAGCCAGGGACTCGACTCCTACGAGCAGTACTTC	CASQGLDSYEQYF
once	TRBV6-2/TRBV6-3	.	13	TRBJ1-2	TGTGCCAGCAGTTACGACACCAGCTATGGCTACACCTTC	CASSYDTSYGYTF
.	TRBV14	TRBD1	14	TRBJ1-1	TGTGCCAGCAGCCACGGGACAGGGCTCACTGAAGCTTTCTTT	CASSHGTGLTEAFF
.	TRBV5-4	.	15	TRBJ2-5	TGTGCCAGCAGCTTGGTTGGGGCTAGCCAAGAGACCCAGTACTTC	CASSLVGASQETQYF
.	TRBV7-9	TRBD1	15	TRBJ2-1	TGTGCCAGTACTCAGGGGGAGAGCTCCTACAATGAGCAGTTCTTC	CASTQGESSYNEQFF
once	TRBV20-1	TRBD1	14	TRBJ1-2	TGCAGTGCTAGTGTCAGCGGGACAGGGTATGGCTACACCTTC	CSASVSGTGYGYTF
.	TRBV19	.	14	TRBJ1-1	TGTGCCAGTAGTATGGGGGGGATGTATACTGAAGCTTTCTTT	CASSMGGMYTEAFF
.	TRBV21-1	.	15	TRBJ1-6	TGTGCCAGCAGCGTAAACAAGGGCTTCCATTCACCCCTCCACTTT	CASSVNKGFHSPLHF
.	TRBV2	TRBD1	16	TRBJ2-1	TGTGCCAGCAGGGCAGGTACGGGACAGGGGTACAATGAGCAGTTCTTC	CASRAGTGQGYNEQFF
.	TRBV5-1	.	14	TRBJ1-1	TGCGCCAGCAGCCACATACGGGGGCAGGCTGAAGCTTTCTTT	CASSHIRGQAEAFF
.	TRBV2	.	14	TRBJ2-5	TGTGCCAGCAGCCAACAGGGAGGTCGAGAGACCCAGTACTTC	CASSQQGGRETQYF
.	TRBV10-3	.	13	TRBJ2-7	TGTGCCATCAGTGAGGCAGGGAGGCGCGAGCAGTACTTC	CAISEAGRREQYF
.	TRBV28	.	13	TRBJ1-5	TGTGCCAGCAGTCCAGGGTCGGATCAGCCCCAGCATTTT	CASSPGSDQPQHF
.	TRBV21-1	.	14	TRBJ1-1	TGTGCCAGCAGTATTGCTCCAGGGGTAGATGAAGCTTTCTTT	CASSIAPGVDEAFF
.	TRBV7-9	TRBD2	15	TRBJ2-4	TGTGCCAGCAGCTTAATTGGACTAGTATCAAACATTCAGTACTTC	CASSLIGLVSNIQYF
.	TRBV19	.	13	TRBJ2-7	TGTGCCAGTAGCCAGAATCTTCGCGACGAGCAGTACTTC	CASSQNLRDEQYF
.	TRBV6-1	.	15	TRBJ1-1	TGTGCCAGCAGTGAAAGTAAGGAATTGAACACTGAAGCTTTCTTT	CASSESKELNTEAFF
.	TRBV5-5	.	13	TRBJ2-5	TGTGCCAGTGGGGAGGGGGTCTTAGAGACCCAGTACTTC	CASGEGVLETQYF
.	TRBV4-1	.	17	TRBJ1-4	TGCGCCAGCAGCGGGCCCCGCTCGATGGCAACTAATGAAAAACTGTTTTTT	CASSGPRSMATNEKLFF
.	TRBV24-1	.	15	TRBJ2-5	TGTGCCACCAGTGACTCCCGGACAGTCCGGGAGACCCAGTACTTC	CATSDSRTVRETQYF
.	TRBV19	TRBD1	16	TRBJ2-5	TGTGCCAGTAGTATTGGAGTCGGGACAGGTATCGAGACCCAGTACTTC	CASSIGVGTGIETQYF
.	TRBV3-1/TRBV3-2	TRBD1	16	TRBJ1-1	TGTGCCAGCAGCCCTGGGACAGGGAACATGAACACTGAAGCTTTCTTT	CASSPGTGNMNTEAFF
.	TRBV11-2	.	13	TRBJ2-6	TGTGCCAGTAGGTCCTCTGGGGCCAACGTCCTGACTTTC	CASRSSGANVLTF
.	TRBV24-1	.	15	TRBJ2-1	TGTGCCACCAGTTCGGCAGGGGGGATCGTGAATGAGCAGTTCTTC	CATSSAGGIVNEQFF
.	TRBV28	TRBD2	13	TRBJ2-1	TGTGCCAGCAGTCCACCCCCGGGGGGTGAGCAGTTCTTC	CASSPPPGGEQFF
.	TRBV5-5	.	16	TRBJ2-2	TGTGCCAGCAGCTTGATTGGGGGGACTAACACCGGGGAGCTGTTTTTT	CASSLIGGTNTGELFF
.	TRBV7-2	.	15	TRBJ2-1	TGTGCCAGCAGCTTAGACAGGAGCTCCTACAATGAGCAGTTCTTC	CASSLDRSSYNEQFF
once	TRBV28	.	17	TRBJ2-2	TGTGCCAGCACCACCGAGGGGTTTGGAGGGTTTCCCGGGGAGCTGTTTTTT	CASTTEGFGGFPGELFF
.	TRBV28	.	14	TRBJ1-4	TGTGCCAGCATCCAAGGGAGGTTGGGCGAAAAACTGTTTTTT	CASIQGRLGEKLFF